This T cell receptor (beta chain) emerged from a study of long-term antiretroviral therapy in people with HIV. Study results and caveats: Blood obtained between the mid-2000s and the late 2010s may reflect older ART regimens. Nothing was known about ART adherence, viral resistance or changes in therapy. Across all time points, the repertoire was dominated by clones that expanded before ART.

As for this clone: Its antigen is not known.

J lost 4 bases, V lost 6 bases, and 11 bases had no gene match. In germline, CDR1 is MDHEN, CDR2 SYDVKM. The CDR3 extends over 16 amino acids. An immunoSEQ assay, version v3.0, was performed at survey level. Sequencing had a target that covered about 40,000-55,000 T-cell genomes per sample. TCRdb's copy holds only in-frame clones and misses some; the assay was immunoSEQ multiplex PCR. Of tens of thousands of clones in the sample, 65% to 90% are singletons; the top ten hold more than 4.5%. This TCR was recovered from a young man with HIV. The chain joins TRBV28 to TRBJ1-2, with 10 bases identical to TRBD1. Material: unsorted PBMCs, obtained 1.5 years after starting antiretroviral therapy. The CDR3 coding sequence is TGTGCCAGCAGCCCGCGCGACAGGGGGCGCGGCTATGGCTACACCTTC. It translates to CASSPRDRGRGYGYTF.